A single sample is the source of the 22 T cell receptor beta chains below, sequenced in a study of long-term antiretroviral therapy in people with HIV. immunoSEQ v3.0 was run at survey level. TCRdb keeps only in-frame clones here, not all; method: immunoSEQ multiplex PCR. The table includes around 25,000 clones, about 80% detected once. This material consisted of unsorted PBMCs, taken 1.1 years before starting antiretroviral therapy. The receptor set was obtained from a woman in her thirties or forties with HIV.

This clone appeared a few times. V and J are TRBV6-5 and TRBJ2-1, with 15 bases aligning to TRBD2. Germline assignment: CDR1 MNHEY and CDR2 SVGAGI. V dropped 6 bases and J dropped 5; count of bases not matched to a gene: 2. CDR3 length: 15 amino acids. CDR3 in DNA: TGTGCCAGCAGCGGACTAGCGGGGGGGCACAATGAGCAGTTCTTC. Its protein is CASSGLAGGHNEQFF.

The rearrangement uses TRBV18 and TRBJ2-7; 9 bases fit TRBD1. Germline V gene data show CDR1 as KGHSH and CDR2 as LQKENI. J gave up 4 bases and V 4 bases, and 5 bases lay outside the gene matches. This CDR3 contains 14 residues. DNA for the CDR3: TGTGCCAGCTCACTACTGACAGGGGGATACGAGCAGTACTTC. Amino acid sequence: CASSLLTGGYEQYF.

This clone was observed a handful of times. The rearrangement links TRBV7-2 to TRBJ1-5; D remains ambiguous. The CDR3 spans 15 residues. The V end was cut by 5 bases, the J end by 4 bases, with 15 bases between. CDR1 and CDR2 (germline): SGHTA, FQGNSA. The CDR3 DNA is TGTGCCAGCAGCGACACGGGCGGAATAAATCAGCCCCAGCATTTT. Translated, it gives CASSDTGGINQPQHF.

V usage is TRBV19 and J usage is TRBJ1-5; a weak D match, TRBD1 (6 bases). The CDR3 totals 13 residues. Germline V gives CDR1 LNHDA, CDR2 SQIVND (reference sequence). V was clipped by 7 bases and J by 1 base, with 8 bases between them. The CDR3 DNA reads as TGTGCCAGTAAGGGGGACAGCAATCAGCCCCAGCATTTT. This codes for CASKGDSNQPQHF.

In this sample, this clone turned up once. This chain links TRBV19 with TRBJ1-2, with 7 positions matching TRBD1. The CDR3 sequence is 14 residues long. V was clipped by 6 bases and J by 4 bases; unmatched bases: 8. Germline CDR1 is LNHDA and CDR2 is SQIVND (reference sequence). CDR3 sequence reads: CASRDRKVPYGYTF. CDR3 coding DNA: TGTGCCAGTAGGGACAGGAAAGTACCCTATGGCTACACCTTC.

J is TRBJ2-7 and V is TRBV4-3; 13 nucleotides agree with TRBD2. Trimming removed 0 bases from V and 4 bases from J; junction bases left unmatched: 9. CDR1 LGHNA and CDR2 YSLEER come from the germline V gene. The length of the CDR3 is 18 residues. DNA for the CDR3: TGCGCCAGCAGCCAAGAAGAGGGACTAGCGGGGTTTAATTACGAGCAGTACTTC. Its protein product is CASSQEEGLAGFNYEQYF.

This clone was seen a handful of times. V gene TRBV7-9 combines with J gene TRBJ2-5; no firm D call. The V and J ends lost 5 bases and 13 bases respectively, with 20 bases between them. Germline V gene lookup returns CDR1 SEHNR and CDR2 FQNEAQ (reference sequence). The CDR3 length is 13 residues. In nucleotides, the CDR3 is TGTGCCAGCAGCGCCCGTGGGTCACCGGAGAGGTACTTC. This encodes CASSARGSPERYF.

The chain couples TRBV5-6 to TRBJ2-1, with 10 positions matching TRBD1. Germline CDR1 is SGHDT and CDR2 is YYEEEE. The CDR3 runs 15 residues. Trimming removed 2 bases from V and 3 bases from J; junction bases left unmatched: 2. The CDR3 DNA follows: TGTGCCAGCAGCTTTGGGACAGGGGACTACAATGAGCAGTTCTTC. Translation gives CASSFGTGDYNEQFF. Drawing the rest from reference TRBV5-6 and TRBJ2-1, the complete variable domain is DAGVTQSPTHLIKTRGQQVTLRCSPKSGHDTVSWYQQALGQGPQFIFQYYEEEERQRGNFPDRFSGHQFPNYSSELNVNALLLGDSALYLCASSFGTGDYNEQFFGPGTRLTVL.

The chain combines TRBV29-1 with TRBJ2-1, with D possibly being TRBD2 (5 bases). The CDR3 loop spans 16 amino acids. V was trimmed by 7 bases and J by 2 bases, leaving 21 bases between them. Per germline, CDR1 SQVTM and CDR2 ANQGSEA. The CDR3 bases are TGCAGCGCCGTCCAACTAGGGCCTTCGACCTACAATGAGCAGTTCTTC. It translates to CSAVQLGPSTYNEQFF.

V gene TRBV10-2 combines with J gene TRBJ2-7, with D possibly being TRBD2 (6 bases). Germline V CDR1 and CDR2: WSHSY, SAAADI. Trimming took off 3 bases at V and 4 bases at J, with 10 bases between the two ends. The CDR3 totals 13 residues. CDR3 amino acids: CASSEGLPYEQYF. The CDR3 region has the DNA TGCGCCAGCAGTGAAGGACTACCGTACGAGCAGTACTTC.

V usage is TRBV5-6 and J usage is TRBJ1-6, with 11 bases lining up with TRBD1. V gave up 2 bases and J gave up 10 bases; unmatched junction bases: 2. This CDR3 has 14 residues. Germline CDR1 and CDR2: SGHDT and YYEEEE. The CDR3 DNA sequence: TGTGCCAGCAGCTTTGGGACAGGGGGATCACCCCTCCACTTT. Protein sequence: CASSFGTGGSPLHF.

The chain is built from TRBV30 and TRBJ1-2; no definite D call. This CDR3 region has 13 residues. V was trimmed by 3 bases and J by 2 bases, leaving 10 bases between them. The germline CDR1 and CDR2 sequences are GTSNPN and SVGIG (reference sequence). CDR3 DNA sequence: TGTGCCTGGAGAGTTTCTTTAAACTATGGCTACACCTTC. Translation gives CAWRVSLNYGYTF.

V and J are TRBV4-3 and TRBJ1-4; TRBD1 matches at 9 bases. The V gene end was trimmed by 4 bases and the J gene end by 3 bases; junction bases not matched to a gene: 6. There are 16 residues in the CDR3. Germline CDR1 reads LGHNA; CDR2 reads YSLEER. CDR3 nucleotide sequence: TGCGCCAGCAGCCCCGGACAGGGGTCGGCTAATGAAAAACTGTTTTTT. Encoded protein: CASSPGQGSANEKLFF.

This clone has just a few counts. This sequence joins TRBV30 and TRBJ1-2, with unresolved D. The V and J ends lost 6 bases and 8 bases respectively, with 13 bases between them. The germline V gene encodes CDR1 GTSNPN and CDR2 SVGIG (reference sequence). The CDR3 covers 11 residues. The CDR3 DNA is TGTGCCTGCCCGGAGCAGAAGGGCTACACCTTC. This sequence encodes CACPEQKGYTF.

The chain employs TRBV19 and TRBJ2-7; TRBD1 matches 7 bases. V shed 3 bases, J shed 3 bases, and the junction held 11 bases outside the gene matches. The CDR3 is made up of 16 amino acids. Per germline, CDR1 LNHDA and CDR2 SQIVND (reference sequence). The CDR3 spells CASSMRGGFGIYEQYF. The CDR3, as DNA: TGTGCCAGTAGTATGAGAGGGGGCTTCGGTATCTACGAGCAGTACTTC.

The chain recombines TRBV7-2 with TRBJ1-1; 7 bases align to TRBD1. Germline V gene sequence: CDR1 SGHTA, CDR2 FQGNSA. Trimming at V came to 7 bases and at J to 1 base, leaving 3 bases not matched to a gene. The CDR3 covers 13 residues. The CDR3 nucleotides read TGTGCCAGCACCAGGACAGGGAACACTGAAGCTTTCTTT. The encoded protein is CASTRTGNTEAFF.

The chain combines TRBV7-9 with TRBJ2-3; TRBD2 agrees at 14 bases. CDR1 is SEHNR, CDR2 FQNEAQ, per germline (reference sequence). The CDR3 has 16 amino acids. Unmatched junction bases numbered 4, after V lost 5 bases and J lost 3 bases. CDR3 residues: CASSIGTSGRTDTQYF. For the CDR3, the DNA is TGTGCCAGCAGCATAGGGACTAGCGGGAGAACAGATACGCAGTATTTT.

This clone came up a few times. The chain links TRBV29-1 to TRBJ1-1; D unclear. The CDR3 covers 12 residues. Germline V lookup: CDR1 SQVTM, CDR2 ANQGSEA. The V end was cut by 4 bases, the J end by 7 bases, with 13 bases between. The CDR3 bases are TGCAGCGTTGGGGAGGGAGGCATTGAAGCTTTCTTT. This encodes CSVGEGGIEAFF.

The J gene is TRBJ2-3, the V gene TRBV5-1; 11 bases fit TRBD2. Germline CDR1 reads SGHRS; CDR2 reads YFSETQ. The V segment lost 9 bases and the J segment 0 bases; nucleotides outside the gene matches: 3. The CDR3 contains 14 residues. CDR3: CATRLAGSTDTQYF. CDR3 bases: TGCGCCACCAGACTAGCGGGGAGCACAGATACGCAGTATTTT.

V usage is TRBV10-1 and J usage is TRBJ2-2, with a possible D match to TRBD1 (6 bases). CDR1 and CDR2 (germline): WNHNN, SYGVQD (reference sequence). The CDR3 runs 15 residues. Trimming shortened V by 5 bases and J by 3 bases, and 13 bases separated the two germline ends. This CDR3 is CASSPPSGDTGELFF. DNA of the CDR3: TGCGCCAGCAGTCCCCCCTCAGGGGACACCGGGGAGCTGTTTTTT.

V and J are TRBV6-5 and TRBJ2-7, with D maybe TRBD2 (6 bases). From germline, CDR1 is MNHEY and CDR2 SVGAGI. This CDR3 region has 13 residues. Trimming left V 6 bases short and J 3 bases short, with 12 bases between. In nucleotides, the CDR3 is TGTGCCAGCAGCCCCACGGAGGGCTACGAGCAGTACTTC. Residues: CASSPTEGYEQYF.

The chain uses TRBV9 and TRBJ2-1; TRBD1 aligns across 7 bases. This CDR3 contains 15 residues. Trimming cost V 0 bases and J 3 bases; bases outside gene matches: 3. Germline values: CDR1 SGDLS, CDR2 YYNGEE. The CDR3: CASSVVGGSYNEQFF. The CDR3 DNA reads TGTGCCAGCAGCGTAGTAGGGGGCAGCTACAATGAGCAGTTCTTC.